The 24 T cell receptor beta chains listed next were all sequenced from one sample in a study of radiotherapy plus CTLA-4 blockade in lung cancer. Clones were read by immunoSEQ multiplex PCR, and TCRdb kept only the in-frame ones, dropping some. The data show about 55,000 clones, approximately 82% seen once. Sequencing was performed on peripheral blood, taken from a patient treated with radiotherapy plus ipilimumab. The source of these receptors is a human donor with non-small cell lung cancer whose response to radiotherapy plus ipilimumab could not be evaluated.

This clone was detected a few times. The V gene is TRBV5-1, the J gene TRBJ2-1, with a possible D match to TRBD2 (5 bases). The CDR3 sequence is 17 residues long. Germline-derived CDR1 and CDR2 are SGHRS and YFSETQ. V lost 3 bases and J lost 0, with 16 bases in between. For the CDR3, the DNA is TGCGCCAGCAGCTCTCCTACCTCTAGCAACTCCTACAATGAGCAGTTCTTC. Translated: CASSSPTSSNSYNEQFF. The variable domain in full, with the rest retrieved from reference TRBV5-1 and TRBJ2-1, is KAGVTQTPRYLIKTRGQQVTLSCSPISGHRSVSWYQQTPGQGLQFLFEYFSETQRNKGNFPGRFSGRQFSNSRSEMNVSTLELGDSALYLCASSSPTSSNSYNEQFFGPGTRLTVL.

The chain employs TRBV4-3 and TRBJ2-7, with a tentative D call TRBD1 (6 bases). Germline loops: CDR1 LGHNA, CDR2 YSLEER. This CDR3 spans 15 amino acids. V was clipped by 0 bases and J by 7 bases, with 16 bases between them. This CDR3 is CASSQDLQGRGEQYF. CDR3 bases: TGCGCCAGCAGCCAAGATCTACAGGGTCGCGGGGAGCAGTACTTC.

This clone was seen once. The chain combines TRBV7-2 with TRBJ1-6, with D possibly TRBD1 on 6 matching bases. The CDR3 consists of 14 residues. Germline V gene data show CDR1 as SGHTA and CDR2 as FQGNSA. Trimming left V 5 bases short and J 5 bases short, with 10 bases between. CDR3 residues: CASSPRTDNSPLHF. In nucleotides, the CDR3 is TGTGCCAGCAGCCCCAGGACAGATAATTCACCCCTCCACTTT. The full variable domain, completed using reference TRBV7-2 and TRBJ1-6, is GAGVSQSPSNKVTEKGKDVELRCDPISGHTALYWYRQSLGQGLEFLIYFQGNSAPDKSGLPSDRFSAERTGGSVSTLTIQRTQQEDSAVYLCASSPRTDNSPLHFGNGTRLTVT.

V usage is TRBV4-3 and J usage is TRBJ1-2; possible D gene TRBD1, 5 bases. Germline V CDR1 and CDR2: LGHNA, YSLEER. V lost 0 bases and J lost 3, with 11 bases in between. The CDR3 sequence is 15 residues long. The DNA for the CDR3 is TGCGCCAGCAGCCAAGATGGGAGGGGTGACTATGGCTACACCTTC. Its protein is CASSQDGRGDYGYTF.

This sequence joins TRBV5-1 and TRBJ2-3; 10 bases are shared with TRBD2. This CDR3 contains 16 residues. V lost 0 bases and J lost 3; bases outside the gene matches: 4. Germline CDR1 reads SGHRS; CDR2 reads YFSETQ. The CDR3 reads CASSLAGTSATDTQYF. The CDR3 coding sequence is TGCGCCAGCAGCTTGGCAGGGACTAGCGCTACAGATACGCAGTATTTT.

In its sample, this clone was seen a few times. The V gene is TRBV29-1, the J gene TRBJ2-7; the match to TRBD1 covers 9 bases. The CDR3 extends over 14 amino acids. From germline, CDR1 is SQVTM and CDR2 ANQGSEA. V lost 6 bases, J lost 2 bases, and 8 bases stayed unmatched. CDR3: CSVRLGQGTYEQYF. The CDR3 nucleotides are TGCAGCGTGCGATTGGGACAGGGTACCTACGAGCAGTACTTC.

This clone turned up a few times. The chain joins TRBV11-2 to TRBJ2-3; 8 bases are a match to TRBD2. V shed 5 bases, J shed 0 bases, and the junction held 4 bases outside the gene matches. The CDR3 consists of 15 residues. In germline, CDR1 is SGHAT, CDR2 FQNNGV. CDR3 nucleotides: TGTGCCAGCAGCCAACTAGCGGCTAGCACAGATACGCAGTATTTT. It specifies CASSQLAASTDTQYF.

The chain couples TRBV4-3 to TRBJ2-7; TRBD2 aligns across 14 bases. After removal of 5 bases from V and 9 bases from J, the junction contained 6 bases not matched to a gene. The CDR3 runs to 14 residues. Germline V lookup: CDR1 LGHNA, CDR2 YSLEER. CDR3 nucleotides: TGCGCCAGCAGCGAAGGGACTAGCGGGGGAGGGCAGTACTTC. Its protein is CASSEGTSGGGQYF.

V gene TRBV13 combines with J gene TRBJ1-1; D perhaps matches TRBD1 (5 bases). The CDR3 is 16 residues long. The V and J ends lost 2 bases and 0 bases respectively, with 13 bases between them. Per germline, CDR1 PRHDT and CDR2 FYEKMQ (reference sequence). CDR3 coding DNA: TGTGCCAGCAGCTTATTTACAGGAACCCTGAACACTGAAGCTTTCTTT. This gives the protein CASSLFTGTLNTEAFF.

The CDR3 sequence: CASSLGQGQKLTSTDTQYF. CDR3 in DNA: TGCGCCAGCAGCCTAGGACAGGGGCAAAAACTAACTAGCACAGATACGCAGTATTTT. The chain combines TRBV5-1 with TRBJ2-3; 9 bases are shared with TRBD1. Germline trimming cut 4 bases from V and 0 bases from J; bases unmatched to any gene: 15. The germline V gene encodes CDR1 SGHRS and CDR2 YFSETQ. The CDR3 runs to 19 residues.

In DNA form, the CDR3 reads TGTGCCAGCAGTTTATCAGGGGGCGTTGAGACCCAGTACTTC. This gives the protein CASSLSGGVETQYF. This chain uses TRBV27 with TRBJ2-5; 7 bases fit TRBD1. The germline CDR1 and CDR2 sequences are MNHEY and SMNVEV (reference sequence). The trim removed 0 bases at V and 5 bases at J, leaving 3 bases unmatched. This CDR3 has 14 residues.

The chain joins TRBV19 to TRBJ1-5; D call uncertain. This CDR3 has 16 residues. Germline CDR1 is LNHDA and CDR2 is SQIVND (reference sequence). Trimming took 7 bases from V and 0 from J, leaving 16 bases between them. CDR3 in DNA: TGTGCCAGTAACCCCCGGCAGGTTCTTAGCAATCAGCCCCAGCATTTT. Its translation is CASNPRQVLSNQPQHF. The full variable domain, its missing parts supplied by reference TRBV19 and TRBJ1-5, is DGGITQSPKYLFRKEGQNVTLSCEQNLNHDAMYWYRQDPGQGLRLIYYSQIVNDFQKGDIAEGYSVSREKKESFPLTVTSAQKNPTAFYLCASNPRQVLSNQPQHFGDGTRLSIL.

This clone has only one observation. V and J are TRBV4-3 and TRBJ2-2; 14 bases agree with TRBD2. The CDR3 is 19 residues long. Germline values: CDR1 LGHNA, CDR2 YSLEER. V lost 2 bases to trimming and J lost 6 bases; unmatched junction nucleotides: 11. CDR3 nucleotide sequence: TGCGCCAGCAGCCAAAACCTGCCCGGGACTAGCGGGAGTGCCGGGGAGCTGTTTTTT. Its translation is CASSQNLPGTSGSAGELFF.

The chain carries TRBV6-1 and TRBJ2-3; 7 bases agree with TRBD1. CDR3 length: 14 residues. CDR1 MNHNS and CDR2 SASEGT come from the germline V gene. The junction had 8 bases not matched to a gene; V was cut back by 7 bases and J by 4 bases. This chain's CDR3 is CASTSGGASDTQYF. DNA for the CDR3: TGTGCCAGCACCTCAGGGGGTGCCTCAGATACGCAGTATTTT.

The chain couples TRBV7-8 to TRBJ2-1, with 9 positions matching TRBD1. V lost 5 bases and J lost 4; bases outside the gene matches: 12. The CDR3 has 17 amino acids. Germline V gene data show CDR1 as SGHVS and CDR2 as FQNEAQ. The CDR3 sequence is CASSPQGGTGPYNEQFF. CDR3 sequence (DNA): TGTGCCAGCAGCCCCCAGGGCGGGACAGGGCCGTACAATGAGCAGTTCTTC.

The chain links TRBV7-8 to TRBJ2-7, with 9 bases identical to TRBD2. V shed 5 bases, J shed 2 bases, and the junction held 19 bases outside the gene matches. CDR3 length: 19 residues. Germline V gene data show CDR1 as SGHVS and CDR2 as FQNEAQ. The CDR3 DNA is TGTGCCAGCAGCCGAACGGGAGCTAGCGGGACTCCGAAAGCCTACGAGCAGTACTTC. Translation gives CASSRTGASGTPKAYEQYF.

The chain employs TRBV29-1 and TRBJ1-1, with D unclear. V was pared by 7 bases and J by 5 bases, with 17 bases between. CDR3 length: 13 amino acids. The germline CDR1 and CDR2 sequences are SQVTM and ANQGSEA. This chain's CDR3 is CSGKNDKTTEAFF. CDR3 coding DNA: TGCAGCGGAAAGAACGACAAGACAACTGAAGCTTTCTTT.

This chain joins TRBV28 and TRBJ1-2; D is unclear. Trimming took 3 bases from V and 4 from J, leaving 9 bases between them. This CDR3 has 13 residues. CDR1 is MDHEN, CDR2 SYDVKM, per germline. CDR3 bases: TGTGCCAGCAGTTTCCGGGGAGTCTATGGCTACACCTTC. It yields the protein CASSFRGVYGYTF.

The V gene is TRBV23-1, the J gene TRBJ2-7, with 7 bases lining up with TRBD2. TRBV23-1 is an ORF for which the function is uncertain. The CDR3 is 14 amino acids. V shed 8 bases, J shed 7 bases, and the junction held 14 bases outside the gene matches. DNA for the CDR3: TGCGCCAGCGACCCCTCGACTAGCCCCGGAGAGCAGTACTTC. Its translation: CASDPSTSPGEQYF.

The chain employs TRBV4-3 and TRBJ2-7; 7 bases are shared with TRBD1. CDR3 length: 15 amino acids. Losses at the gene ends were 4 bases for V and 6 bases for J; bases not matched to a gene: 12. Germline assignment: CDR1 LGHNA and CDR2 YSLEER. The CDR3 is CASSPSTGTVFEQYF. Written as DNA, the CDR3 is TGCGCCAGCAGCCCATCGACCGGGACAGTCTTCGAGCAGTACTTC.

The rearrangement links TRBV19 to TRBJ1-1, with a tentative D call TRBD1 (5 bases). In germline, CDR1 is LNHDA, CDR2 SQIVND (reference sequence). V shed 4 bases and J shed 6 bases, with 12 bases lying between them. This CDR3 spans 13 amino acids. The CDR3 spells CASSTQGIPEAFF. Here the CDR3 DNA reads TGTGCCAGTAGTACGCAGGGCATCCCTGAAGCTTTCTTT.

The chain combines TRBV15 with TRBJ2-5; TRBD2 is a possible D gene (5 bases). Trimming removed 1 base from V and 1 base from J, with 10 bases in between. CDR3 size: 15 residues. The germline CDR1 and CDR2 sequences are LNHNV and YYDKDF (reference sequence). The CDR3 here is CATSRAGRTQETQYF. The CDR3 nucleotides read TGTGCCACCAGCAGAGCGGGGAGAACCCAAGAGACCCAGTACTTC.

Turning to this clone: Other DNA variants within this sample encode the same CDR3. This chain connects TRBV7-2 to TRBJ2-1; TRBD2 aligns across 8 bases. The CDR3 consists of 14 residues. Germline V lookup: CDR1 SGHTA, CDR2 FQGNSA. The junction had 2 bases not matched to a gene; V was cut back by 3 bases and J by 4 bases. The CDR3 nucleotides are TGTGCCAGCAGCTTCAGCGGGGGATACAATGAGCAGTTCTTC. Its translation: CASSFSGGYNEQFF.

A few counts support this clone. The chain links TRBV7-8 to TRBJ2-3; 10 bases fit TRBD2. The germline gives CDR1 SGHVS, CDR2 FQNEAQ. The V gene end was trimmed by 3 bases and the J gene end by 2 bases; junction bases not matched to a gene: 11. This CDR3 has 18 residues. This chain's CDR3 is CASSLGTSDMYYTDTQYF. The CDR3 DNA sequence: TGTGCCAGCAGCTTGGGGACTAGCGACATGTACTACACAGATACGCAGTATTTT.